This entry describes one T cell receptor beta chain. This entry belongs to a study of blood T cell repertoires in COVID-19. Background on the study: Acute-phase and convalescent COVID-19 samples originated in the United States, Italy and Spain.

In the original workflow: It was from reference gene primer amplification that nucleated cell counts were estimated. Using immunoSEQ multiplex PCR, the repertoire was profiled, and TCRdb retains in-frame clones only, with some absent. V and J calls and clone size are those listed in that table; D and trimming were worked out from the DNA. This table holds 180,000 or so clones, about 80% found once. The CDR3 runs 13 residues. J gave up 3 bases and V 5 bases, and 3 bases lay outside the gene matches. Participant-reported clinical history was the basis for cohort assignment. Two consecutive negative NP/OP PCR tests, clearance, or resolved symptoms defined Cohort 3 recovery.

This clonotype originated in a man in his fifties who had recovered from COVID-19. The chain couples TRBV12-3 or TRBV12-4 to TRBJ2-5; TRBD2 matches at 7 bases. The sequenced material came from PBMCs or T cells enriched from blood (not recorded which). The CDR3 region is CASSILAKETQYF. CDR3 DNA sequence: TGTGCCAGCAGTATACTAGCGAAAGAGACCCAGTACTTC.